A single T cell receptor beta chain is shown here with its context. The antigen is not known. This sample was included in a study of beta chain features in type 1 diabetes. Study results and caveats: In every one of the four CD4+ subsets, TCRB CDR3s were moderately but significantly shorter in Type 1 diabetes patients. For patients and controls alike, PCR might favor shorter templates to the same degree. Among type 1 diabetes patients, VDJ junctions had fewer insertions and more deletions.

Every isolated RNA sample was fully reverse transcribed, so sequencing captured expressed TCRB transcripts. Using immunoSEQ multiplex PCR, the repertoire was profiled, and TCRdb retains in-frame clones only, with some absent. In the table there are 150,000 to 200,000 clones, around 7.9% of which are singletons. Looked up from germline, CDR1 is LGHNT and CDR2 is FRNRAP. Trimming removed 5 bases from V and 4 bases from J; junction bases left unmatched: 6. The CDR3 is made up of 15 amino acids. Researchers reported sorting CD4+ naive, central memory, regulatory and stem cell-like memory cells via CD45RO/CCR7/CD25/CD127/CD95/CD27. Sorting gave populations that all exceeded 98% purity.

The material sequenced was central memory CD4+ T cells from blood. The V and J genes are TRBV12-5 and TRBJ2-3; the match to TRBD1 covers 10 bases. The clonotype was recovered from a man younger than 30 with type 1 diabetes. CDR3 sequence reads: CASGPGQGVADTQYF. The DNA of the CDR3 is TGTGCTAGTGGTCCTGGACAGGGGGTAGCAGATACGCAGTATTTT.